The source of this T cell receptor (beta chain) is a study of OX40 agonist ivuxolimab in advanced cancers. Study information: The patients' treatment was ivuxolimab, an agonistic anti-OX40 (CD134) antibody.

CDR3 length equals 15 residues. V lost 5 bases and J lost 0; bases outside the gene matches: 4. The V gene's germline CDR1 is MNHNY and CDR2 SVGAGI (reference sequence). Here immunoSEQ multiplex PCR was the method, and the copy in TCRdb shows in-frame clones only, minus some. The sample gives approximately 76,000 clones, approximately 92% of which show up once; roughly 10% is in the top ten. General study points: Among the nonresponders, some also had low normalized T-cell clonal expansion. Expanded clones were, on average, more numerous among CD8+ T cells than CD4+.

Note on this clone: The antigen remains unidentified.

The TCR originated in an adult with an advanced solid tumor such as melanoma, head and neck, liver or kidney cancer. The starting material was CD4+ or CD8+ T cells sorted from blood, obtained in a trial of the OX40 agonist ivuxolimab. J is TRBJ2-1 and V is TRBV6-6; the match to TRBD1 covers 7 bases. Written as DNA, the CDR3 is TGTGCCAGCAGTGGGACAGAAAGCTCCTACAATGAGCAGTTCTTC. Protein sequence: CASSGTESSYNEQFF.